This T cell receptor beta chain was recovered during a study of cytomegalovirus exposure and HLA in healthy donors. The CDR3 covers 19 residues. Trimming left V 5 bases short and J 4 bases short, with 29 bases between. The germline CDR1 and CDR2 sequences are SNHLY and FYNNEI. This clone occurred a few times. Primers: 60 Vbeta forward and 13 Jbeta reverse. Libraries were prepared by immunoSEQ multiplex PCR; TCRdb keeps only in-frame clonotypes and omits some of them. The table records 120,000 or so clones, 17% of them present only once. The chain recombines TRBV2 with TRBJ1-1; D might be TRBD1 (5 bases). The sample consisted of PBMCs. The origin of this receptor is a female donor in good health and CMV-seropositive. Written as DNA, the CDR3 is TGTGCCAGCAGTACCCCAACCTCCAGGGTTATGCAGTTCGGCACTGAAGCTTTCTTT. Its translation: CASSTPTSRVMQFGTEAFF.